This T cell receptor (beta chain) originates from a study of blood T cells in healthy people across ages (dated by TCRdb to about 2015). Turning to the overall study: In model experiments, template switching captured about one uniquely barcoded TCR beta cDNA molecule for every two T cells. Using deep sequencing normalized with unique cDNA molecular identifiers, the study measured how TCR beta repertoire diversity changes with age. The donors were divided into four age groups: young (average around 15 years), middle-aged (roughly 40), aged (roughly 60) and long-lived (roughly 82). The study analyzed two additional independent replicas of 1 million unique cDNA reads from the same blood draw for two donors, one aged 18 to 30 and one aged 80 or older. What the research found in general, with its limitations: Because the CMV infection status of the donors was unknown, age-related changes in expanded clonotypes may potentially have been confounded. A strong correlation was found between observed TCR beta diversity and the percentage of naive T cells measured by flow cytometry. Compared with the aged group, the long-lived group had more naive CD4+ T cells, fewer expanded clones and increased TCR diversity, a pattern suggesting age selection. As age increased, observed TCR beta diversity per million T cells dropped in a roughly linear way, and a significant reduction was already evident by age about 36. Bulk unsorted PBMC profiling prevented conclusive comparison of naive and antigen-experienced compartments. Estimates of total diversity based on one million sequenced T cells were considered lower bounds and underestimates.

The CDR3 holds 15 amino acids from the cysteine to the phenylalanine. Only CDR3 DNA is held: 45 bases, read in frame from base 1. Here V drops 5 bases and J drops 6 bases, and the junction holds 10 bases not matched to any gene. From the germline V gene (reference sequence), CDR1 is DFQATT and CDR2 is SNEGSKA. The library was obtained by 5' RACE. The instrument was an Illumina HiSeq 2500. A second about 7 to 12 cycle PCR used a sample-barcoded 5' primer and a J-beta primer mix. A template-switch 5' adaptor carrying 12 random nucleotides introduced a unique molecular identifier onto each TCR beta cDNA molecule. At least 2.5 million CDR3-containing paired-end reads were obtained from each sample. First-strand cDNA was synthesized from all RNA with the Mint cDNA synthesis kit, primed by a TRBC-specific oligonucleotide. Following uracil-DNA glycosylase treatment, all cDNA underwent a first 18-cycle PCR with the universal primers M1SS and BC2_uni_R. On the authors' methods: Each sample was normalized by randomly selecting 1 million high-quality reads, each carrying a distinct molecular identifier. Reads sharing molecular identifiers were discarded rather than binned into consensus sequences. MiTCR, with a Q25 quality threshold and the strictest error-elimination algorithm, was used for CDR3 identification, clonotype clustering and error correction. A nonparametric unseen species model with Euler transformation was used to estimate lower-bound total TCR beta diversity. The raw public reads went through TCRdb reprocessing: fastp at Q25, MiXCR clone calling, in-frame beta chains kept. Under each unique CDR3 protein, matching rows form one entry showing the most common genes and DNA. The V and J calls reflect TCRdb's pipeline rather than the authors' work. In all, the sample holds 600,000 to 900,000 distinct CDR3 sequences, and 20% to 30% of those were seen once. The ten most abundant clones make up 2.5% to 3.5% of the sample.

Donors were 35 to 40 systemically healthy Caucasian individuals from Russia aged roughly 6 to 90 years. Each donor gave ten milliliters of peripheral blood, collected into EDTA-treated Vacutainer tubes. Ficoll-Paque density-gradient centrifugation was used to isolate PBMCs, with at least 7 million per sample. Trizol reagent was used to extract total RNA from the PBMCs, yielding at least 5 micrograms per sample. For every donor, flow cytometry on a PBMC aliquot measured the percentage of naive CD45RAhigh/CD27high T cells. To note about this clonotype: Its cognate antigen has yet to be identified. No base-level quality is on record; no much larger clone is a single base apart.

These data also formed part of another study, on T cells of mothers and their children. Looking at the second paper: Nine systemically healthy Caucasian individuals served as donors, namely three mothers together with their six children. cDNA synthesis consumed the entire amount of extracted RNA, loaded at around 1.4 ug RNA in each 15 ul reaction. In the second PCR, the M1S primer added sample barcodes and 2-4 random nucleotides. Over 8 million TCR beta CDR3 reads were obtained for each mother, and millions of reads were obtained for each child. In both related and unrelated pairs, thymic selection shapes the output of TCR recombination in a similar way, with inherited differences having only a minor effect. Related mother-child pairs always showed normalized repertoire overlap that was slightly higher than in unrelated mother-child pairs, though the difference was never significant. No persistent microchimeric T cell clones were detected, at a sensitivity of about 100 clones per million clonotypes. In the study, deep NGS was used to compare the TCR beta repertoires of mothers and children, and features distinguishing related mother-child pairs from unrelated individuals were sought. The mean age was around 40 +/- 4 years for the mothers and about 12 +/- 4 years for the children. After adapter ligation with NEBNext reagents, the libraries were sequenced on Illumina HiSeq 2000 with 100+100 nt paired-end reads. To prevent cross-contamination, the mother and child libraries were prepared one month apart and sequenced in separate runs. For each donor, between 500,000 and 2,000,000 distinct TCR beta clonotypes were identified. Naive TCR beta clonotypes were estimated from low-frequency clonotypes matched to each donor's FACS-determined naive share, without sorting.

Input material: blood. The chain uses TRBV20-1 and TRBJ2-1; TRBD1 agrees with 10 junctional bases. This TCR was recovered from a boy between 10 and 17 years old in good health. The CDR3 protein: CSAWGRQGAVNEQFF. DNA sequence: TGCAGTGCTTGGGGGAGACAGGGGGCAGTCAATGAGCAGTTCTTC.